A selection of T cell receptor beta chains follows, all from one sample in a study of T cells after yellow fever vaccination. TCRdb itself ran the 5' RACE reads through MiXCR, one entry per CDR3 protein. The table records 300,000 or so distinct CDR3 sequences, over 10% of them present only once. The input for sequencing was CD4+ T cells sorted from PBMCs, taken 45 days after the yellow fever booster vaccination. The receptors shown here come from a man under 40 who received the YFV17D yellow fever vaccine. CDR3s include the opening cysteine and the closing phenylalanine or tryptophan. D genes are given only for firm matches. Clone size is stated in some rows and not others, as once, few, many or a class when expanded.

v_call	d_call	j_call	clone_size	cdr3_nt	cdr3_aa
TRBV20-1	TRBD1	TRBJ2-5	few	TGCAGTGCTCAAAAGCAGGGGGTTTTTTATGAGACCCAGTACTTC	CSAQKQGVFYETQYF
TRBV12-3/TRBV12-4	.	TRBJ2-1	.	TGTGCCAGCAGTTCGGGCGGGCGCCGTCCCTCCTACAATGAGCAGTTCTTC	CASSSGGRRPSYNEQFF
TRBV4-3	.	TRBJ2-2	.	TGCGCCAGCAGCCCCAATGGGGGGGCAGACGGGGAGCTGTTTTTT	CASSPNGGADGELFF
TRBV7-8	TRBD2	TRBJ2-7	few	TGTGCCAGCAGCTCACCGGGACTAGGGGCCTACGAGCAGTACTTC	CASSSPGLGAYEQYF
TRBV10-3	TRBD1	TRBJ2-7	few	TGTGCCATCGGGACAGGCTCCTACGAGCAGTACTTC	CAIGTGSYEQYF
TRBV25-1	.	TRBJ2-1	.	TGTGCCAGCAGTGACCGCCATGTCCGGCGCCCTTCCAATGAGCAGTTCTTC	CASSDRHVRRPSNEQFF
TRBV7-9	.	TRBJ2-5	.	TGTGCCAGCACATTGGCGCAGGGGCAAGAGACCCAGTACTTC	CASTLAQGQETQYF
TRBV2	.	TRBJ1-1	few	TGTGCCAGCAGTGAAGCGCCCTCTGACACTGAAGCTTTCTTT	CASSEAPSDTEAFF
TRBV12-3/TRBV12-4	.	TRBJ2-7	few	TGTGCCAGCAGTTGGATGGGTCAAGACTACGAGCAGTACTTC	CASSWMGQDYEQYF
TRBV20-1	TRBD1	TRBJ2-1	.	TGCAGTGCTACCTCCGGGACAGACCGAGGAAGGTCCGCACCCTTC	CSATSGTDRGRSAPF
TRBV12-3/TRBV12-4	.	TRBJ2-1	many	TGCGCCAGCAGCTTGTGGGGTAATGAGCAGTTCTTC	CASSLWGNEQFF
TRBV7-2	.	TRBJ2-7	many	TGTGCCAGCAGCTTAAGGACCGGCCGGACGGCAGACGAGTACTTC	CASSLRTGRTADEYF
TRBV12-3/TRBV12-4	.	TRBJ1-1	few	TGTGCCAGCAGTTTAAACAGGGTGACCACTGAAGCTTTCTTT	CASSLNRVTTEAFF
TRBV20-1	TRBD1	TRBJ2-1	.	TGCAGTGCTTATCCCTTATTACCGACAGGGGGCAATGAGCAGTTCTTC	CSAYPLLPTGGNEQFF
TRBV7-2	.	TRBJ2-1	many	TGTGCCAGCAGCTTAGTGTTGTATGAGCAGTTCTTC	CASSLVLYEQFF
TRBV7-2	TRBD2	TRBJ2-3	few	TGTGCCAGCAGCTTAGCCAGACTAGCGGGCACAGATACGCAGTATTTT	CASSLARLAGTDTQYF
TRBV6-2/TRBV6-3	.	TRBJ2-1	few	TGTGCCAGCAAGGAGGGCGGGGAACTATACAATGAGCAGTTCTTC	CASKEGGELYNEQFF
TRBV4-3	.	TRBJ2-3	.	TGCGCCAGCAGCCAAGAAAAACTGGGTGATGGCACAGATACGCAGTATTTT	CASSQEKLGDGTDTQYF
TRBV6-5	.	TRBJ2-5	few	TGTGCCAGCAGTTACGAGGGGGAGCAAGAGACCCAGTACTTC	CASSYEGEQETQYF
TRBV5-1	TRBD2	TRBJ2-1	few	TGCGCCAGCAGCGCGAGCGGGAGTCCCTACAATGAGCAGTTCTTC	CASSASGSPYNEQFF
TRBV20-1	TRBD1	TRBJ2-4	few	TGCAGTGCTAGCCCAGGGACAGGGGGTGGCGGAAACATTCAGTACTTC	CSASPGTGGGGNIQYF
TRBV5-1	TRBD2	TRBJ2-1	few	TGCGCCAGCAGCCCAGGGACTAGCGGCTTCAACAATGAGCAGTTCTTC	CASSPGTSGFNNEQFF
TRBV5-4	.	TRBJ2-2	.	TGTGCCAGCAGCTTGACAGGACGTGTCACCGGGGAGCTGTTTTTT	CASSLTGRVTGELFF
TRBV5-1	TRBD2	TRBJ2-1	few	TGCGCCAGCAGCTCCGGGACTAGCGACTACAATGAGCAGTTCTTC	CASSSGTSDYNEQFF
TRBV20-1	.	TRBJ2-5	.	TGCAGTGCCCACAGGCCCGGGGGTTCCCGGGGGAAAGAGACCCAGTACTTC	CSAHRPGGSRGKETQYF
TRBV7-6	.	TRBJ2-7	.	TGTGCCAGCAGCTTAGCTTGGGCAGGGAACTCCTACGAGCAGTACTTC	CASSLAWAGNSYEQYF
TRBV24-1	.	TRBJ2-3	.	TGTGCCACCAGTGTGGGGGAAACGCAGTATTTT	CATSVGETQYF
TRBV9	TRBD2	TRBJ2-3	.	TGTGCCAGCACCAGAACTAGCGGGAGTACAGATACGCAGTATTTT	CASTRTSGSTDTQYF
TRBV4-3	TRBD2	TRBJ2-1	.	TGCGCCAGCAGCCAAGAATGGGCGGGAGGCAATGAGCAGTTCTTC	CASSQEWAGGNEQFF
TRBV7-9	.	TRBJ2-5	.	TGTGCCAGCAGGAGGGACCTAGAGACCCAGTACTTC	CASRRDLETQYF
TRBV6-2/TRBV6-3	.	TRBJ2-5	.	TGTGCCAGCAGTCTTTCTAGAACTCGACGAGAGACCCAGTACTTC	CASSLSRTRRETQYF